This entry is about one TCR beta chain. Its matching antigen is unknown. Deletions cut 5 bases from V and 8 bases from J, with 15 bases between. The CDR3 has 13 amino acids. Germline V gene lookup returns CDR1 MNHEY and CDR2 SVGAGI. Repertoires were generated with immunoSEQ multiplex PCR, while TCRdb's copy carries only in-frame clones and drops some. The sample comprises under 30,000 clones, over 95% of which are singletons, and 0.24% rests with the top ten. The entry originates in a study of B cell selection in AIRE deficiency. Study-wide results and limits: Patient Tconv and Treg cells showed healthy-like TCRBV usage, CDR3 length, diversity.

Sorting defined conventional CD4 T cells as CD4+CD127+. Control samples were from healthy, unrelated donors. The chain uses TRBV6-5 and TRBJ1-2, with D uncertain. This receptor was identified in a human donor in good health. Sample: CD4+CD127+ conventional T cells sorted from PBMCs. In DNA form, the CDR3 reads TGTGCCAGCAGTCGATCCACGGGCGACGGCTACACCTTC. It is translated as CASSRSTGDGYTF.